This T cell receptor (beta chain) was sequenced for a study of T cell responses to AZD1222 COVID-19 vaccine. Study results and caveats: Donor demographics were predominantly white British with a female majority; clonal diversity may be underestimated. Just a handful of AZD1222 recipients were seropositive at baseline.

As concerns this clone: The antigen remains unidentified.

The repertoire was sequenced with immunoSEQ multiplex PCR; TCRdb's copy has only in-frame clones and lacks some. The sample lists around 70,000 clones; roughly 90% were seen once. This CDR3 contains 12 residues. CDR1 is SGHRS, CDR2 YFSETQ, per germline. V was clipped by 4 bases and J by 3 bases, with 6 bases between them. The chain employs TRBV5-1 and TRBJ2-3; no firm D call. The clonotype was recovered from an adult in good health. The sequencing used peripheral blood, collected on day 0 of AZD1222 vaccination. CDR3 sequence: CASSRSTDTQYF. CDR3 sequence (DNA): TGCGCCAGCAGCCGAAGTACAGATACGCAGTATTTT.